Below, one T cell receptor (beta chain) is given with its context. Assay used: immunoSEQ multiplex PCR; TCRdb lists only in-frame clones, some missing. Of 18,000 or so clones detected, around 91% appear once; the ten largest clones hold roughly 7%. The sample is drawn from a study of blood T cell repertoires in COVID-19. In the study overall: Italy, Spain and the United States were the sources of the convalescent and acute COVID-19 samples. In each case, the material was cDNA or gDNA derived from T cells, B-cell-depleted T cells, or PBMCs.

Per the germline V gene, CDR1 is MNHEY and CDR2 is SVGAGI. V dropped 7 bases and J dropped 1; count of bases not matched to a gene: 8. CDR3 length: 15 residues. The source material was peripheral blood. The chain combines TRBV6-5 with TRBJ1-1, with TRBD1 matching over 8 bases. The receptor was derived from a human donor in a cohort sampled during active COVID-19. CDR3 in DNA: TGTGCCAGCACAGGACAGGGTACGCGGAACACTGAAGCTTTCTTT. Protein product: CASTGQGTRNTEAFF.